What follows are 2 T cell receptor beta chains derived from one specimen sequenced in a study of Ad26.COV2.S vaccination and SARS-CoV-2 variants. Treatment of the sample: some 20 received Ad26.COV2.S at low or high dose, single or two shots; 5 received placebo; per-sample allocation not given. The samples were gathered on day 63 after the first injection of vaccine or placebo. Data came from immunoSEQ multiplex PCR; TCRdb stores just in-frame clones and leaves some out. Among about 410,000 clones listed, about 88% were seen once. Material: peripheral blood, obtained in a trial of Ad26.COV2.S vaccine versus placebo. The receptors come from a person between 18 and 65 years old who received the Ad26.COV2.S COVID-19 vaccine or a placebo.

CDR3 loop: CASSLVPTGAYEQYF. CDR3 nucleotide sequence: TGCGCCAGCAGCTTGGTCCCTACAGGGGCCTACGAGCAGTACTTC. The V call is TRBV5-1, the J call TRBJ2-7, with 7 bases lining up with TRBD1. V gave up 0 bases and J gave up 2 bases; unmatched junction bases: 5. This CDR3 is built from 15 residues. Looked up from germline, CDR1 is SGHRS and CDR2 is YFSETQ.

This chain uses TRBV19 with TRBJ1-1, with D tentatively TRBD1 (6 bases). V was pared by 9 bases and J by 5 bases, with 16 bases between. The CDR3 runs to 13 residues. Looked up from germline, CDR1 is LNHDA and CDR2 is SQIVND (reference sequence). CDR3: CASTGTIGTEAFF. The CDR3 DNA reads TGTGCCAGCACCGGGACAATCGGGACTGAAGCTTTCTTT. The variable domain in full, completed from reference TRBV19 and TRBJ1-1, reads DGGITQSPKYLFRKEGQNVTLSCEQNLNHDAMYWYRQDPGQGLRLIYYSQIVNDFQKGDIAEGYSVSREKKESFPLTVTSAQKNPTAFYLCASTGTIGTEAFFGQGTRLTVV.